Sequencing of this TCR beta chain was carried out in a study of cytotoxic CD8 clonotypes in ibrutinib-treated CLL. The overall study: Complete response was seen in 2 patients and partial in roughly 25; around twelve progressed and around 14 stayed remitted after a median about 68 months.

Profiling relied on immunoSEQ multiplex PCR, and the TCRdb table lists in-frame clones only, not all of them. The repertoire has about 120,000 clones, about 53% of them found once; the top ten carry 37%. The authors obtained approximately 2.2 micrograms of genomic DNA from cryopreserved PBMCs for TCR beta libraries. Findings of the study overall: Higher clonality was seen at ibrutinib response and a return toward baseline at progression.

The table lists this clone with many counts. No antigen is known for it. CDR3 size: 17 residues. V lost 5 bases and J lost 0; bases outside the gene matches: 12. Germline V gene sequence: CDR1 SGHNT, CDR2 YYREEE (reference sequence). The sequence came from a human donor with chronic lymphocytic leukemia. This sequence joins TRBV5-4 and TRBJ1-1, with 8 bases fitting TRBD1. The sequences come from PBMCs, collected after 24 months of ibrutinib treatment. This CDR3 reads CASRPILTGALNTEAFF. The CDR3 nucleotides read TGTGCCAGCAGACCCATATTGACAGGGGCATTGAACACTGAAGCTTTCTTT.